The present T cell receptor beta chain was sequenced within a study of T cell responses to AZD1222 COVID-19 vaccine. Study-level results: Scientists sampled the repertoires only once the peak T cell response had passed. Donors were largely white British and mainly female; clonal diversity was possibly underestimated. Just five to seven AZD1222 recipients tested seropositive at baseline. Spike-specific TCR breadth and depth both grew after two AZD1222 doses.

The CDR3 has 14 amino acids. V was cut by 1 base and J by 1 base, with 8 bases left in between. Germline V gives CDR1 SEHNR, CDR2 FQNEAQ (reference sequence). Notes on this clone: No antigen is known for it. The sample has other DNA sequences that encode this CDR3 too.

The method was immunoSEQ multiplex PCR; TCRdb's version includes in-frame clones alone and lacks a portion of them. This sample carries about 40,000 clones, over 75% of them seen once, and the ten largest clones take roughly 29%. This chain joins TRBV7-9 and TRBJ2-7; D is possibly TRBD2 (5 bases). Sequencing used peripheral blood, obtained 28 days after the second dose of the MenACWY control vaccine. The TCR originated in an adult who received the MenACWY meningococcal vaccine as a control. The CDR3 DNA sequence: TGTGCCAGCAGCTTAGGTAGCGTTTCCTACGAGCAGTACTTC. The encoded protein is CASSLGSVSYEQYF.